These 26 T cell receptor beta chains originate from one sample sequenced in a study of Ad26.COV2.S vaccination and SARS-CoV-2 variants. Only in-frame clones appear in the TCRdb table, and some are missing; sequencing was by immunoSEQ multiplex PCR. The sample has approximately 360,000 clones; 83% are singletons. Specified treatment: roughly 18 received Ad26.COV2.S at low or high dose, single or two shots; about 5 received placebo; per-sample allocation not given. Sampling occurred on day 63 after the first vaccine or placebo injection. Material: peripheral blood, obtained in a trial of Ad26.COV2.S vaccine versus placebo. The receptor set was obtained from a person between 18 and 65 years old who received the Ad26.COV2.S COVID-19 vaccine or a placebo.

This sequence joins TRBV18 and TRBJ2-2; TRBD1 might be the D (5 bases). This CDR3 contains 14 residues. Between the trimmed V and J ends, which lost 5 bases and 0 bases, there was a span of 7 bases. Germline V gives CDR1 KGHSH, CDR2 LQKENI. The CDR3 coding sequence is TGTGCCAGCTCAAGGGGCGCGAACACCGGGGAGCTGTTTTTT. This gives the protein CASSRGANTGELFF.

The rearrangement joins TRBV15 to TRBJ2-7, with D possibly TRBD2 on 5 matching bases. V was clipped by 0 bases and J by 2 bases, with 8 bases between them. CDR1 and CDR2 from the germline V gene are LNHNV and YYDKDF (reference sequence). CDR3 length: 14 residues. As DNA, the CDR3 is TGTGCCACCAGCAGAGACTCCGGGACCTACGAGCAGTACTTC. Translating gives CATSRDSGTYEQYF.

This sequence joins TRBV2 and TRBJ2-2; no clear D. The germline V gene encodes CDR1 SNHLY and CDR2 FYNNEI. This CDR3 contains 16 residues. The V end was cut by 7 bases, the J end by 4 bases, with 19 bases between. CDR3 DNA: TGTGCCAGCAAAGTGTTCGGTGGGCCGGGCACCGGGGAGCTGTTTTTT. Its translation is CASKVFGGPGTGELFF.

V usage is TRBV11-3 and J usage is TRBJ2-5; D unresolved. Germline V gene lookup returns CDR1 SGHNT and CDR2 YENEEA. The CDR3 totals 12 residues. The V end was cut by 5 bases, the J end by 5 bases, with 9 bases between. CDR3 bases: TGTGCCAGCAGCAAAGCTTCGGAGACCCAGTACTTC. Its protein product is CASSKASETQYF.

This chain uses TRBV12-3 or TRBV12-4 with TRBJ2-7; no reliable D call. This CDR3 spans 13 amino acids. Trimming left V 5 bases short and J 3 bases short, with 11 bases between. The CDR3 protein is CASSTDPLYEQYF. CDR3 DNA sequence: TGTGCCAGCAGTACCGACCCCCTCTACGAGCAGTACTTC.

J is TRBJ1-2 and V is TRBV12-3 or TRBV12-4, with 8 positions matching TRBD1. The CDR3 contains 13 residues. J gave up 5 bases and V 6 bases, and 5 bases lay outside the gene matches. The CDR3 DNA reads as TGTGCCAGCAGCCAAGGACAGGGATATGGCTACACCTTC. Protein product: CASSQGQGYGYTF.

Points on this clone: The sample carries other DNA sequences with the same CDR3. V is TRBV19 and J is TRBJ1-1; D ambiguous. V lost 3 bases and J lost 3, with 8 bases in between. Germline loops: CDR1 LNHDA, CDR2 SQIVND (reference sequence). The CDR3 covers 13 residues. CDR3 coding DNA: TGTGCCAGTAGTATTGAGGGATACACTGAAGCTTTCTTT. It encodes CASSIEGYTEAFF.

The chain joins TRBV7-2 to TRBJ2-7; 11 bases line up with TRBD2. Germline V gene data show CDR1 as SGHTA and CDR2 as FQGNSA. The CDR3 totals 14 residues. Trimming cost V 5 bases and J 3 bases; bases outside gene matches: 3. The CDR3 here is CASSPGLAVYEQYF. In nucleotides, the CDR3 is TGTGCCAGCAGCCCGGGACTAGCGGTCTACGAGCAGTACTTC.

This chain uses TRBV7-2 with TRBJ1-1; D gene ambiguous. Germline CDR1 SGHTA, CDR2 FQGNSA. The CDR3 totals 13 residues. V lost 5 bases and J 0 bases, leaving 7 bases between the germline ends. The CDR3: CASSPVLNTEAFF. In DNA, the CDR3 is TGTGCCAGCAGCCCCGTCCTGAACACTGAAGCTTTCTTT.

The chain's CDR3 is CASSLTSRNTEAFF. The CDR3 DNA is TGTGCCAGCAGCTTAACGTCGCGAAACACTGAAGCTTTCTTT. V gene TRBV7-3 combines with J gene TRBJ1-1; no firm D call. Per germline, CDR1 SGHTA and CDR2 FQGTGA. V lost 0 bases and J 2 bases, leaving 7 bases between the germline ends. The CDR3 extends over 14 amino acids. The whole variable domain, filled in from reference TRBV7-3 and TRBJ1-1, reads GAGVSQTPSNKVTEKGKYVELRCDPISGHTALYWYRQSLGQGPEFLIYFQGTGAADDSGLPNDRFFAVRPEGSVSTLKIQRTERGDSAVYLCASSLTSRNTEAFFGQGTRLTVV.

The rearrangement links TRBV5-1 to TRBJ1-1, with no clear D. Per germline, CDR1 SGHRS and CDR2 YFSETQ. V gave up 4 bases and J gave up 2 bases, with 9 bases separating them. The length of the CDR3 is 13 residues. The CDR3 region has the DNA TGCGCCAGCAGCCATGGAACCAACACTGAAGCTTTCTTT. Amino acid sequence: CASSHGTNTEAFF.

The chain joins TRBV2 to TRBJ1-1; 9 bases line up with TRBD1. The CDR3 has 17 amino acids. V lost 6 bases, J lost 4 bases, and 15 bases stayed unmatched. The germline V gene has CDR1 SNHLY and CDR2 FYNNEI. CDR3 coding DNA: TGTGCCAGCAGCTGGGTTGGGACAGGGACGGGGATCACTGAAGCTTTCTTT. This sequence encodes CASSWVGTGTGITEAFF.

The chain is built from TRBV7-2 and TRBJ2-5, with D uncertain. Germline loops: CDR1 SGHTA, CDR2 FQGNSA. The V end was cut by 5 bases, the J end by 2 bases, with 9 bases between. This CDR3 spans 13 amino acids. The CDR3 loop is CASSLNHQETQYF. For the CDR3, the DNA is TGTGCCAGCAGCCTTAACCATCAAGAGACCCAGTACTTC.

This chain joins TRBV29-1 and TRBJ1-5, with unresolved D. The CDR3 is 12 residues long. Germline CDR1 is SQVTM and CDR2 is ANQGSEA. The germline V and J ends were trimmed by 4 bases and 2 bases, with 6 bases remaining between them. The CDR3 sequence is CSVGVGNQPQHF. CDR3 bases: TGCAGCGTTGGAGTAGGCAATCAGCCCCAGCATTTT.

This chain uses TRBV24-1 with TRBJ2-1; TRBD2 aligns across 15 bases. From germline, CDR1 is KGHDR and CDR2 SFDVKD. The CDR3 has 20 residues. V shed 4 bases and J 1 base; nucleotides not matched to a gene: 10. CDR3: CATSDTAGGLAGGSYNEQFF. In nucleotides, the CDR3 is TGTGCCACCAGTGACACCGCCGGGGGACTAGCGGGAGGATCCTACAATGAGCAGTTCTTC.

The V gene is TRBV4-3, the J gene TRBJ1-1; TRBD1 matches 7 bases. In germline, CDR1 is LGHNA, CDR2 YSLEER. CDR3 length equals 15 residues. J was trimmed by 5 bases and V by 4 bases; bases with no gene match: 10. CDR3 residues: CASSLNPTGRTEAFF. DNA for the CDR3: TGCGCCAGCAGCCTCAACCCGACAGGGAGGACTGAAGCTTTCTTT.

The gene calls are TRBV3-1 (or the pseudogene TRBV3-2) and TRBJ2-1; possibly TRBD1 or TRBD2 for D (5 bases each). CDR1 is LGHDT, CDR2 YNNKEL, per germline (reference sequence). With 1 base removed from V and 4 bases from J, the gap between germline ends came to 17 bases. This CDR3 has 17 amino acids. This CDR3 reads CASSQGRSRDVYNEQFF. The CDR3 DNA is TGTGCCAGCAGCCAAGGAAGGAGCAGGGACGTGTACAATGAGCAGTTCTTC.

This clone was counted ten times or more. The chain carries TRBV19 and TRBJ2-7; possible D gene TRBD2, 5 bases. The V gene's germline CDR1 is LNHDA and CDR2 SQIVND (reference sequence). This CDR3 contains 13 residues. V lost 5 bases to trimming and J lost 5 bases, with 13 bases between them. The CDR3 spells CASSPGEWNEQYF. In DNA, the CDR3 is TGTGCCAGTAGTCCCGGGGAGTGGAACGAGCAGTACTTC.

The chain joins TRBV7-9 to TRBJ2-5, with D unclear. Germline V gene data show CDR1 as SEHNR and CDR2 as FQNEAQ (reference sequence). Trimming removed 5 bases from V and 5 bases from J, with 12 bases in between. The CDR3 is 13 amino acids. The CDR3 is CASSLPATETQYF. In nucleotides, the CDR3 is TGTGCCAGCAGCCTTCCAGCTACGGAGACCCAGTACTTC.

This chain joins TRBV2 and TRBJ2-3, with 8 bases matching TRBD2. From germline, CDR1 is SNHLY and CDR2 FYNNEI. The J segment lost 2 bases and the V segment lost 5 bases, leaving 3 bases of the junction unmatched. This CDR3 region has 14 residues. Written as DNA, the CDR3 is TGTGCCAGCAGTCCGGGGGGGGTCACAGATACGCAGTATTTT. Its translation is CASSPGGVTDTQYF.

This chain links TRBV7-2 with TRBJ2-7; D may be TRBD2 (5 bases). The CDR3 has 14 residues. V was clipped by 4 bases and J by 3 bases, with 13 bases between them. The germline gives CDR1 SGHTA, CDR2 FQGNSA. DNA of the CDR3: TGTGCCAGCAGCTCTAGCCCTAATGGCTACGAGCAGTACTTC. Amino acids: CASSSSPNGYEQYF.

Comment on this clone: Distinct nucleotide sequences in the sample also encode this CDR3. The genes are TRBV18 and TRBJ1-1; tentatively, D is TRBD1 (5 bases). Per germline, CDR1 KGHSH and CDR2 LQKENI. There are 13 residues in the CDR3. V lost 4 bases, J lost 2 bases, and 8 bases lay in between. The DNA of the CDR3 is TGTGCCAGCTCACGCGGACAAAACACTGAAGCTTTCTTT. Residues: CASSRGQNTEAFF.

This chain connects TRBV7-3 to TRBJ1-1; the match to TRBD1 covers 7 bases. V trimming: 5 bases; J trimming: 6 bases; junction bases outside the gene matches: 12. CDR1 is SGHTA, CDR2 FQGTGA, per germline. The CDR3 sequence is 15 residues long. CDR3 sequence (DNA): TGTGCCAGCAGCATTGACAGGGTATCTACCTCTGAAGCTTTCTTT. Residues: CASSIDRVSTSEAFF. The whole variable domain, remainder taken from reference TRBV7-3 and TRBJ1-1, is GAGVSQTPSNKVTEKGKYVELRCDPISGHTALYWYRQSLGQGPEFLIYFQGTGAADDSGLPNDRFFAVRPEGSVSTLKIQRTERGDSAVYLCASSIDRVSTSEAFFGQGTRLTVV.

The J gene is TRBJ1-6, the V gene TRBV2; D not certain. This CDR3 region has 17 residues. V lost 2 bases to trimming and J lost 0 bases, with 11 bases between them. CDR1 SNHLY and CDR2 FYNNEI come from the germline V gene. In nucleotides, the CDR3 is TGTGCCAGCAGTGAATCGCTTAGGAGCTCCTATAATTCACCCCTCCACTTT. It codes for CASSESLRSSYNSPLHF.

This clone was observed many times. This chain connects TRBV2 to TRBJ1-1; the match to TRBD1 covers 9 bases. V dropped 10 bases and J dropped 5; count of bases not matched to a gene: 8. The germline CDR1 and CDR2 sequences are SNHLY and FYNNEI. CDR3 length: 13 amino acids. CDR3 amino acids: CANTGGVGTEAFF. The CDR3 bases are TGTGCCAACACAGGGGGCGTGGGTACTGAAGCTTTCTTT.

This rearrangement joins TRBV13 to TRBJ1-1; a weak D match, TRBD1 (5 bases). Trimming shortened V by 0 bases and J by 4 bases, and 9 bases separated the two germline ends. CDR3 length: 14 amino acids. Looked up from germline, CDR1 is PRHDT and CDR2 is FYEKMQ (reference sequence). The CDR3 sequence is CASSLGWGGTEAFF. The CDR3 nucleotides read TGTGCCAGCAGCTTAGGGTGGGGGGGCACTGAAGCTTTCTTT.